This T cell receptor beta chain originates from a study of tumor-infiltrating lymphocytes in primary liver carcinoma. Across the study: Participating patients were men and women between 30 and 69 years old. Study-wide findings and caveats: Since sampling was bulk and unsorted, CD4+ and CD8+ repertoires were not compared. Blood fell significantly below tumors in its top-250-clone fraction (p = 0.039). Tumor-adjacent and tumor-blood pairs displayed less overlap than did pairs of tumor regions.

Unsorted whole blood supplied the RNA, and germline DNA was extracted too. cDNA specific to TCR beta was made from 500 ng of total RNA, with a constant-region primer employed for priming. Three nested multiplex PCR rounds, a slightly modified ARM-PCR method, built the TCR beta libraries. TCRdb processed the multiplex PCR reads anew with MiXCR; each CDR3 protein has one entry. The repertoire holds 320,000 or so distinct CDR3 sequences, approximately 60% seen once, with 9% to 10% in the top ten. With respect to this clonotype: Its antigen is not known. Since no conserved phenylalanine or tryptophan closes the CDR3, a read error is the likely cause.

Sequencing was performed on peripheral blood. The source is a man in his forties or fifties with primary liver carcinoma and hepatitis B virus infection.

The CDR3: CASSTGGAGAGDTQYY. The CDR3 coding sequence is TGTGCCAGTAGTACCGGGGGCGCGGGAGCGGGAGATACGCAGTATTAT. The chain recombines TRBV19 with TRBJ2-3; the D gene is possibly TRBD2 (7 bases). Trimming shortened V by 4 bases and J by 5 bases, and 19 bases separated the two germline ends. The CDR3 runs 16 residues. CDR1 is LNHDA, CDR2 SQIVND, per germline (reference sequence).